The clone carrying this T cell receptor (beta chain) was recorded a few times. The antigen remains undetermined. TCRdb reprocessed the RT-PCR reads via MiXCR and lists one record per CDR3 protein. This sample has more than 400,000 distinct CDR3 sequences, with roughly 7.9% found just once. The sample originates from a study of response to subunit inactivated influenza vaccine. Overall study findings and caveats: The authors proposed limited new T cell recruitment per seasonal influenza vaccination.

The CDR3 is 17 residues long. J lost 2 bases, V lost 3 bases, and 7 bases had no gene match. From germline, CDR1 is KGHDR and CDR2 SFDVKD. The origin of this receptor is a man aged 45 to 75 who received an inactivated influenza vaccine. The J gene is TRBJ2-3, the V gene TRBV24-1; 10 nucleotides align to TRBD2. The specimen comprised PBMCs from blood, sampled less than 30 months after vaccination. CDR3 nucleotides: TGTGCCACCAGTGATGTCCTAGCGGGAGCATTCACAGATACGCAGTATTTT. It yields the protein CATSDVLAGAFTDTQYF.